This T cell receptor (beta chain) was identified in a study of blood T cells in healthy people across ages (dated by TCRdb to 2014 to 2015). Regarding the complete study: In model experiments, template switching captured roughly one uniquely barcoded TCR beta cDNA molecule for every two T cells. The donors were split into four age groups: young (average around 15 years), middle-aged (roughly 39), aged (roughly 65) and long-lived (roughly 77). To track age-related changes in TCR beta repertoire diversity, the study relied on deep sequencing normalized with unique cDNA molecular identifiers. Donors of different ages were randomly distributed across sequencing lanes to avoid experimental bias. The study analyzed two additional independent replicas of 1 million unique cDNA reads from the same blood draw for two donors, one aged 18 to 30 and one aged 80 or older. On the study overall, not on this receptor specifically: Total diversity estimates from one million sequenced T cells were considered lower bounds and underestimates. Because the CMV infection status of the donors was unknown, age-related changes in expanded clonotypes may potentially have been confounded. Observed TCR beta diversity correlated strongly with the percentage of naive T cells measured by flow cytometry. Bulk unsorted PBMC profiling prevented conclusive comparison of naive and antigen-experienced compartments. Compared with the aged group, the long-lived group had more naive CD4+ T cells, fewer expanded clones and increased TCR diversity, suggesting age selection. Observed TCR beta diversity per million T cells fell roughly linearly with age, and a significant reduction was already apparent by age approximately 40.

Receptors were amplified or captured by 5' RACE. Sequencing relied on an Illumina HiSeq 2500. A second PCR of about 7 to 12 cycles was run with a J-beta primer mix and a sample-barcoded 5' primer. A template-switch 5' adaptor carrying 12 random nucleotides introduced a unique molecular identifier onto each TCR beta cDNA molecule. At least 2.5 million CDR3-containing paired-end reads were obtained from each sample. All of the RNA was converted into first-strand cDNA using the Mint cDNA synthesis kit, with a TRBC-specific oligonucleotide serving as the primer. All cDNA was treated with uracil-DNA glycosylase and then went through a first 18-cycle PCR with the universal primers M1SS and BC2_uni_R. On the study's bioinformatics: For normalization, 1 million high-quality reads were randomly selected from each sample, with every read carrying a distinct molecular identifier. Instead of being binned into consensus sequences, reads with shared molecular identifiers were discarded. MiTCR, set to a Q25 quality threshold and the strictest error-elimination algorithm, was used for CDR3 identification, clonotype clustering and error correction. A nonparametric unseen species model using Euler transformation provided a lower-bound estimate of total TCR beta diversity. Using fastp at Q25 and MiXCR, TCRdb reprocessed the public reads and kept productive beta chains. Duplicate CDR3 protein sequences are folded into a single record with the most common DNA and genes. TCRdb, rather than the study authors, made the V and J calls. The sample has 1 million to 1.2 million distinct CDR3 sequences on record, under 40% of them singletons. Around 13% of the sample is in the top ten clones.

A few counts support this clonotype. Its binding antigen is unknown. Base qualities are not recorded, but no much larger clone differs from it by a single base. Donors were 35 to 40 systemically healthy Caucasian individuals from Russia aged roughly 6 to 90 years. Approximately 11 milliliters of peripheral blood were drawn from each donor into EDTA-treated Vacutainer tubes. Ficoll-Paque density-gradient centrifugation was used to isolate PBMCs, with at least 6 million per sample. Total RNA, at least 6 micrograms per sample, was extracted from PBMCs with Trizol reagent. For every donor, an aliquot of PBMCs went through flow cytometry to measure the percentages of naive CD45RAhigh/CD27high T cells. Inclusive of the bounding cysteine and phenylalanine, the CDR3 is 13 residues long. This entry keeps only the CDR3 DNA: 39 bases, framed from base 1. Trimming at the junction amounts to 8 bases on V and 4 bases on J, and the germline ends lie 11 bases apart. According to the germline V gene, CDR1 reads MGHDK and CDR2 reads SYGVNS.

The source of this sequence is a man between 18 and 35 years old in good health. The sample consisted of blood. The V and J genes are TRBV25-1 and TRBJ1-4; the D gene is possibly TRBD1, with 6 bases matching. The DNA reads TGTGCCAGCGGGGGCCGCCTTAATGAAAAACTGTTTTTT. Its protein product is CASGGRLNEKLFF. Reference TRBV25-1 and TRBJ1-4 genes cover what lies past the CDR3, so the full variable domain is EADIYQTPRYLVIGTGKKITLECSQTMGHDKMYWYQQDPGMELHLIHYSYGVNSTEKGDLSSESTVSRIRTEHFPLTLESARPSHTSQYLCASGGRLNEKLFFGSGTQLSVL.